The TCR beta chain described here comes from a study of blood T cell repertoires in COVID-19. Sequencing was performed with immunoSEQ multiplex PCR; in TCRdb, only in-frame clones are kept and a portion is missing. This sample has 490,000 or so clones, with roughly nine tenths found just once. Material for sequencing was PBMCs or T cells enriched from blood (not recorded which). The receptor was isolated from a woman between 55 and 75 years old who had recovered from COVID-19.

The CDR3 nucleotides are TGTGCCAGCAGTGGAGGGAGGGCAGCTAATGAAAAACTGTTTTTT. Its protein product is CASSGGRAANEKLFF. V is TRBV2 and J is TRBJ1-4; D unclear. The CDR3 loop spans 15 amino acids. Germline V lookup: CDR1 SNHLY, CDR2 FYNNEI. Trimming pared 4 bases from V and 3 bases from J, leaving 12 bases between.